These T cell receptor beta chains were read from a single sample in a study of T cells in Graves' hyperthyroidism and ophthalmopathy. TCRdb reprocessed the multiplex PCR reads with MiXCR, giving one entry per CDR3 protein. The sample holds roughly 420,000 distinct CDR3 sequences, approximately 15% seen once. Sequenced material: blood. The receptors derive from a woman aged 18 to 35 with Graves' hyperthyroidism. Each CDR3 is given with its conserved first and last residue.

TRBV10-1	TRBJ2-2	CASSPDRYTGELFF
TRBV9	TRBJ1-1	CASSVGTGGGEAFF
TRBV27	TRBJ2-7	CASSRPGQVYEQYF
TRBV7-8	TRBJ2-7	CASSVDRSYEQYF
TRBV20-1	TRBJ2-7	CSASRVRESEQYF
TRBV20-1	TRBJ2-1	CSARDKADEQFF
TRBV20-1	TRBJ1-6	CSARETGNSPLHF
TRBV19	TRBJ2-1	CASSIDAGTSFNEQFF
TRBV2	TRBJ2-2	CASSERTGGIRELFF
TRBV28	TRBJ1-1	CASRDTEFFNTEAFF
TRBV28	TRBJ2-2	CASSLWGPSITGELFF
TRBV7-2	TRBJ2-3	CASSFTLGPISTDTQYF
TRBV7-7	TRBJ2-5	CASSLDLSDQETQYF
TRBV19	TRBJ1-1	CASSIDRAAGNTEAFF
TRBV7-2	TRBJ2-1	CASSSQRQYNEQFF
TRBV15	TRBJ2-1	CATSRDFRLGRNEQFF
TRBV7-9	TRBJ2-2	CASGSPHRQVPHTGELFF
TRBV29-1	TRBJ1-2	CSARTTSRGYGYTF
TRBV2	TRBJ2-1	CASSETGTGVYNEQFF
TRBV5-1	TRBJ2-7	CASSWTARGPYEQYF
TRBV6-2/TRBV6-3	TRBJ1-5	CASSYLNQPQHF
TRBV7-6	TRBJ1-2	CASSLVTGGYGYTF
TRBV10-3	TRBJ1-4	CAIRRKVEKLFF
TRBV7-8	TRBJ2-5	CASSPRRGRETQHF
TRBV9	TRBJ1-2	CASSVGDRFNYGYTF
TRBV6-2/TRBV6-3	TRBJ2-7	CASSYYRDGLLEDF
TRBV19	TRBJ1-5	CASMGNGLNQPQHF
TRBV7-9	TRBJ2-2	CASSLVQGGTGELFF
TRBV11-2	TRBJ2-7	CASLPGFGAGRYEQYF
TRBV12-3/TRBV12-4	TRBJ2-7	CASSPLYKEGNEQYF
TRBV30	TRBJ1-1	CAWSNGRYTEAFF
TRBV29-1	TRBJ2-3	CSGTRSRADTQYF
TRBV18	TRBJ1-1	CASSPIGDPNTEAFF
TRBV3-1	TRBJ2-1	CASSPSLLTSSYNEQFF
TRBV6-1	TRBJ1-2	CASSPFRADYGYTF
TRBV11-2	TRBJ2-7	CASSFPGTGYEQYF
TRBV6-4	TRBJ1-1	CASSVGLDTEAFF
TRBV7-2	TRBJ2-3	CASSGDLATQYF
TRBV20-1	TRBJ1-3	CSATSAKGNTIYF
TRBV11-2	TRBJ2-5	CASSLAPETQYF
TRBV10-3	TRBJ1-1	CAIGAAMNTEAFF
TRBV4-1	TRBJ1-2	CASSQVIGMGYTF
TRBV6-1	TRBJ1-1	CASRYSGTEAFF
TRBV7-3	TRBJ2-1	CASSMLPGQGNEQFF
TRBV6-1	TRBJ2-5	CASRVQGLWETQYF
TRBV7-8	TRBJ2-1	CASSLLRTVNNEQFF
TRBV7-9	TRBJ2-7	CASSFSSGAYEQYF